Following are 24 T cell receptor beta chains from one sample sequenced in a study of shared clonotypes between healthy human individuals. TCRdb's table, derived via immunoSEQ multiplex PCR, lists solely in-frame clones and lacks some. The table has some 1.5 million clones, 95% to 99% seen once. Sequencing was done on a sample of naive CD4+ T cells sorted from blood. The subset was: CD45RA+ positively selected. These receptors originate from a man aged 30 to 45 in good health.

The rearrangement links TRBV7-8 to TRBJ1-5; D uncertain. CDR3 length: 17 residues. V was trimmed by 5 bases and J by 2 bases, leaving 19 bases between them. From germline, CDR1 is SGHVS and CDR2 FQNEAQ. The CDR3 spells CASSPHEVGSRNQPQHF. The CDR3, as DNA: TGTGCCAGCAGCCCCCATGAGGTAGGGTCTCGCAATCAGCCCCAGCATTTT.

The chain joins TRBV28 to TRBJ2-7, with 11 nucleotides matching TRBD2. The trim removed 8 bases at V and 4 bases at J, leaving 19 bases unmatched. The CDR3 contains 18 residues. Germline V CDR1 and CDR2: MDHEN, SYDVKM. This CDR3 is CASGKIAGGIHSFYEQYF. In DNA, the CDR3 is TGTGCCAGCGGCAAAATAGCGGGAGGGATACATTCTTTTTACGAGCAGTACTTC.

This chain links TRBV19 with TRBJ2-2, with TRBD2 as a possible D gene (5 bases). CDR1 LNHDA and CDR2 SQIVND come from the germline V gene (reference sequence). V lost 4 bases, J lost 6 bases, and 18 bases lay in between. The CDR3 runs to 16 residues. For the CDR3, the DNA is TGTGCCAGTAGTAACCGGGATCGACATATGGCCGGGGAGCTGTTTTTT. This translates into CASSNRDRHMAGELFF.

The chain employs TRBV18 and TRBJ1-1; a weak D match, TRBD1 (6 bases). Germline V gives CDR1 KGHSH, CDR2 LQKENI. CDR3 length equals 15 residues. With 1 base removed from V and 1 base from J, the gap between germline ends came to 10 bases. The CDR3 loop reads CASSPQGQSNTEAFF. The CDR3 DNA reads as TGTGCCAGCTCACCACAGGGACAATCGAACACTGAAGCTTTCTTT.

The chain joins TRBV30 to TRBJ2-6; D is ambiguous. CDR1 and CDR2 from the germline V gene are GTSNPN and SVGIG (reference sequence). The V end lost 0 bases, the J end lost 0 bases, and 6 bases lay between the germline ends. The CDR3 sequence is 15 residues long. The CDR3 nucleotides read TGTGCCTGGAGTGTTCGCGTCTCTGGGGCCAACGTCCTGACTTTC. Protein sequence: CAWSVRVSGANVLTF. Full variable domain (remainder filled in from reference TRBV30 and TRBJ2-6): SQTIHQWPATLVQPVGSPLSLECTVEGTSNPNLYWYRQAAGRGLQLLFYSVGIGQISSEVPQNLSASRPQDRQFILSSKKLLLSDSGFYLCAWSVRVSGANVLTFGAGSRLTVL.

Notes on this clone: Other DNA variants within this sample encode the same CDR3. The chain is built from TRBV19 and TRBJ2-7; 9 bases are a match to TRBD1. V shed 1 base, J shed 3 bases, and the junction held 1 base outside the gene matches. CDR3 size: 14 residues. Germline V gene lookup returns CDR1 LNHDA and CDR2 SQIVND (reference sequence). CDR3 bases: TGTGCCAGTAGTATAGGACAGGGGGACTACGAGCAGTACTTC. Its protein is CASSIGQGDYEQYF.

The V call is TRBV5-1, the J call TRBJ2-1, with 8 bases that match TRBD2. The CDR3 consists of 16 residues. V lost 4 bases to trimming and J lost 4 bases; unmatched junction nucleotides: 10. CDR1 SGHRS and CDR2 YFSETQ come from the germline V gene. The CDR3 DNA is TGCGCCAGCAGCCCCTTTTCGGGAGGGACGTACAATGAGCAGTTCTTC. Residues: CASSPFSGGTYNEQFF.

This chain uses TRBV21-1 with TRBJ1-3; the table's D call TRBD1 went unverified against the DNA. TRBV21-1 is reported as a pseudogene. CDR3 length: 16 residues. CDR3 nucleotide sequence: TGTGCCAGCAGCAAGACAGGGGGCTCCTCTGGAAACACCATATATTTT. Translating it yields CASSKTGGSSGNTIYF.

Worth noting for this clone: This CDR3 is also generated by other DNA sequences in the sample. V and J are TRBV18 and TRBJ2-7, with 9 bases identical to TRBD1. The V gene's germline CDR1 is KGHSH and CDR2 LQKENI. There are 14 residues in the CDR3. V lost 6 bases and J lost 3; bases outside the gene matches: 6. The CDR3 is CASSPGQGFYEQYF. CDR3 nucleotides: TGTGCCAGCTCGCCGGGACAGGGATTCTACGAGCAGTACTTC. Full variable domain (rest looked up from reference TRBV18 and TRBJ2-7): NAGVMQNPRHLVRRRGQEARLRCSPMKGHSHVYWYRQLPEEGLKFMVYLQKENIIDESGMPKERFSAEFPKEGPSILRIQQVVRGDSAAYFCASSPGQGFYEQYFGPGTRLTVT.

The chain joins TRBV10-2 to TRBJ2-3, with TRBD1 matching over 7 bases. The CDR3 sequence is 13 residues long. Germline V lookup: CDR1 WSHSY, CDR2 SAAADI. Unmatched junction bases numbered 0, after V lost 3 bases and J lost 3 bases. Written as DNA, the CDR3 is TGCGCCAGCAGTGACAGGGGGACAGATACGCAGTATTTT. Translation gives CASSDRGTDTQYF.

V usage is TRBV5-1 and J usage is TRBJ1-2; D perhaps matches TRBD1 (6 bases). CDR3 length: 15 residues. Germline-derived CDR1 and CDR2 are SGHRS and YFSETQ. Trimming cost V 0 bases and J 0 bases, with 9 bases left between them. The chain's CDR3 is CASSLGTVANYGYTF. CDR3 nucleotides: TGCGCCAGCAGCTTGGGGACAGTGGCTAACTATGGCTACACCTTC.

The CDR3 loop reads CASKDRVGYEQYF. Here the CDR3 DNA reads TGTGCCAGCAAGGACAGGGTCGGCTACGAGCAGTACTTC. The rearrangement joins TRBV7-8 to TRBJ2-7, with 8 bases matching TRBD1. Trimming removed 7 bases from V and 3 bases from J; junction bases left unmatched: 5. The CDR3 has 13 amino acids. Germline V lookup: CDR1 SGHVS, CDR2 FQNEAQ.

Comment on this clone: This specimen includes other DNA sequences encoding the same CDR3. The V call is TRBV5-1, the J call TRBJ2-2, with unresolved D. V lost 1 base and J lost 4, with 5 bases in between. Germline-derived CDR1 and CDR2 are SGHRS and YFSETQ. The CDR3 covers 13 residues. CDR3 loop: CASSLTPTGELFF. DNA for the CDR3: TGCGCCAGCAGCTTGACACCCACCGGGGAGCTGTTTTTT.

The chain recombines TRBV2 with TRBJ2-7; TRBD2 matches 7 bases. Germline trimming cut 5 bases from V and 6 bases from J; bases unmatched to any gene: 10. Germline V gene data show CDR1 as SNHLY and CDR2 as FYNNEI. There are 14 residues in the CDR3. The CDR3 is CASSSGTRAGEQYF. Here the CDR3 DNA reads TGTGCCAGCAGTAGCGGGACGCGAGCCGGCGAGCAGTACTTC. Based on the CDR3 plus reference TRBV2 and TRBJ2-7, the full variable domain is EPEVTQTPSHQVTQMGQEVILRCVPISNHLYFYWYRQILGQKVEFLVSFYNNEISEKSEIFDDQFSVERPDGSNFTLKIRSTKLEDSAMYFCASSSGTRAGEQYFGPGTRLTVT.

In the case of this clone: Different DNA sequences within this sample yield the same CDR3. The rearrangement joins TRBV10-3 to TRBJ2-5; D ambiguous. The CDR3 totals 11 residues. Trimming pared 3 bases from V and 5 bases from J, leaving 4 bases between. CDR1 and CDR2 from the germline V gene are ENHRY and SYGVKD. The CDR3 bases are TGTGCCATCAGTGATCAGGAGACCCAGTACTTC. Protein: CAISDQETQYF.

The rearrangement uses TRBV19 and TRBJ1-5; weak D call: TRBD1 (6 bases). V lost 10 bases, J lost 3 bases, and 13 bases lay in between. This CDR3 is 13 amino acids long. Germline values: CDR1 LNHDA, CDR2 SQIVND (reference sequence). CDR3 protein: CATTRTANQPQHF. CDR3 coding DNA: TGTGCCACGACCCGGACAGCCAATCAGCCCCAGCATTTT.

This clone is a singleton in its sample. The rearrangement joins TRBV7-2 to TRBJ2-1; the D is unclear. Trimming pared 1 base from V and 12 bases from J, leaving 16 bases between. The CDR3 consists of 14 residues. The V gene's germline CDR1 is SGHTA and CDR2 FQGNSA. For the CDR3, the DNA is TGTGCCAGCAGCTTAGATGGTCGTACCCTGCCGCAGTTCTTC. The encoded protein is CASSLDGRTLPQFF.

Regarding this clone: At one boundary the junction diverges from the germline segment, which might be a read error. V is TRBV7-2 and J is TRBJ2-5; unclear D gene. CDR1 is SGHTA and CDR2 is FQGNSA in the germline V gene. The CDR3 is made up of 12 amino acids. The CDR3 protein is CASSYQKETRYF. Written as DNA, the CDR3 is TGTGCCAGCAGCTACCAGAAAGAGACCCGGTACTTC.

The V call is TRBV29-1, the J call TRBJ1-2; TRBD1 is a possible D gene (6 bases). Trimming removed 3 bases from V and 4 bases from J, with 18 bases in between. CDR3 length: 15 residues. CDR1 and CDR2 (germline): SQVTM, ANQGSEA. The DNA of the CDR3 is TGCAGCGTTGACTACGTGGTCGGGGGGCTCTATGGCTACACCTTC. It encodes CSVDYVVGGLYGYTF. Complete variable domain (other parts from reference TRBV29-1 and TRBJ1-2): SAVISQKPSRDICQRGTSLTIQCQVDSQVTMMFWYRQQPGQSLTLIATANQGSEATYESGFVIDKFPISRPNLTFSTLTVSNMSPEDSSIYLCSVDYVVGGLYGYTFGSGTRLTVV.

The CDR3 bases are TGTGCCAGCAGTTTTCCGGGACAGGAGTACGAGCAGTACTTC. Translation: CASSFPGQEYEQYF. This chain uses TRBV5-4 with TRBJ2-7; 8 bases are a match to TRBD1. The CDR3 covers 14 residues. Germline V CDR1 and CDR2: SGHNT, YYREEE (reference sequence). The V gene end was trimmed by 5 bases and the J gene end by 4 bases; junction bases not matched to a gene: 8.

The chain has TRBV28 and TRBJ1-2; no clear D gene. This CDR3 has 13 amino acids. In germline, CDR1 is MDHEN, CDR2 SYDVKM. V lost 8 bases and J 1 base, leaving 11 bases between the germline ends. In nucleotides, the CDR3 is TGTGCCAGCCTATCGGGTATTAACTATGGCTACACCTTC. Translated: CASLSGINYGYTF.

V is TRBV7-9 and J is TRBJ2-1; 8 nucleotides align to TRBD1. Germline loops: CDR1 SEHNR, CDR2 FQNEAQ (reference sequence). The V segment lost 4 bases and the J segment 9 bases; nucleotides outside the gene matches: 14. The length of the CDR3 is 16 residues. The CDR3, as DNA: TGTGCCAGCAGCTCTGACCTTGGACAGGGTATCACTGAGCAGTTCTTC. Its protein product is CASSSDLGQGITEQFF.

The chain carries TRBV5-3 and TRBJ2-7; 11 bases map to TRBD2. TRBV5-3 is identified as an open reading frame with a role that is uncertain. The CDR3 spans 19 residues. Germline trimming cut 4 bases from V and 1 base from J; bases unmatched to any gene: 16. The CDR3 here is CARSRDPTSGRCQSYEQYF. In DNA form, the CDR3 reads TGTGCCAGAAGCCGTGACCCAACTAGCGGGAGATGCCAATCCTACGAGCAGTACTTC.

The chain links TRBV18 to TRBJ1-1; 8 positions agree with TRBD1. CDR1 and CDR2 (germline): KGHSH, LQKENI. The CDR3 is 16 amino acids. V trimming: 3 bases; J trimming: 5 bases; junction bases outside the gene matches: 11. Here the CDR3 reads CASSPLYPTGVTEAFF. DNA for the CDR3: TGTGCCAGCTCACCGCTATATCCGACAGGGGTTACTGAAGCTTTCTTT. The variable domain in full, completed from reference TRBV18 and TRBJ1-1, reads NAGVMQNPRHLVRRRGQEARLRCSPMKGHSHVYWYRQLPEEGLKFMVYLQKENIIDESGMPKERFSAEFPKEGPSILRIQQVVRGDSAAYFCASSPLYPTGVTEAFFGQGTRLTVV.